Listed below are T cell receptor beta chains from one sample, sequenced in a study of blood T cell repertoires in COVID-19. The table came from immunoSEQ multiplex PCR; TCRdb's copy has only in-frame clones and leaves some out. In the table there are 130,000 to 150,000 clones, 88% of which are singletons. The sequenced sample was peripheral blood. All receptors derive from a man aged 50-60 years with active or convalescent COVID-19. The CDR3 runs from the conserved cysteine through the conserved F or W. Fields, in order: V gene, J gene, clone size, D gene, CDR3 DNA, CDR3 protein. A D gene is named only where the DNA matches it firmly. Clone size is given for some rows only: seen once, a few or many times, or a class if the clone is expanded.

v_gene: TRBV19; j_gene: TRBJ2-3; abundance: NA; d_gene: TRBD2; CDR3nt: TGTGCCAGTAGAATGACTAGCGGGAGATCAGATACGCAGTATTTT; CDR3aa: CASRMTSGRSDTQYF
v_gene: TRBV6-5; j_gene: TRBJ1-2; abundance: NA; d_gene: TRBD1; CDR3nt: TGTGCCAGCGGCGACAGGGAGAGTGGCTACACCTTC; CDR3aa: CASGDRESGYTF
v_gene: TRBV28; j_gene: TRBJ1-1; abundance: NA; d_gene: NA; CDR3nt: TGTGCCAGCAGTACAAGCTCTACGTTCGGGACTGAAGCTTTCTTT; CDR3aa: CASSTSSTFGTEAFF
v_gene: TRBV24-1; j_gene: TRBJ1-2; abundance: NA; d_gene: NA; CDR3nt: TGTGCCACCAGTAACGGTCCCGGGGATGGCTACACCTTC; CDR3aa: CATSNGPGDGYTF
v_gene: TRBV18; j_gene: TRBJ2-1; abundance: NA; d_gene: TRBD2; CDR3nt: TGTGCCAGCTCACCACCGGCGTACGGGACTAGGGGCAATGAGCAGTTCTTC; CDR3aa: CASSPPAYGTRGNEQFF
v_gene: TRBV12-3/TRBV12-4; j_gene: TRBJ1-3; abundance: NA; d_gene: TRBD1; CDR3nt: TGTGCCAGCAGTGGGGACAGGGGATACACCATATATTTT; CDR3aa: CASSGDRGYTIYF
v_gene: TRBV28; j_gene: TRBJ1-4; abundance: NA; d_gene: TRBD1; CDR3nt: TGTGCCAGCAGTTTGGCAGGGGGCCGGGAAAAACTGTTTTTT; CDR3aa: CASSLAGGREKLFF
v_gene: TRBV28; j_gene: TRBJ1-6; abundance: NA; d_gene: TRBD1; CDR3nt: TGTGCCAGCAGTTTTAACGACAGGGTGGGTTCACCCCTCCACTTT; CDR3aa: CASSFNDRVGSPLHF
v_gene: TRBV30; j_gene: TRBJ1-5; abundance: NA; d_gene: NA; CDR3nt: TGTGCCTGGAGTAGGAGTAGCAATCAGCCCCAGCATTTT; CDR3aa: CAWSRSSNQPQHF
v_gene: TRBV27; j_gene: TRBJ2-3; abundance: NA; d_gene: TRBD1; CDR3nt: TGTGCCAGCAGTTCGATTCCGGGACAGCGCACAGATACGCAGTATTTT; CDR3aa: CASSSIPGQRTDTQYF
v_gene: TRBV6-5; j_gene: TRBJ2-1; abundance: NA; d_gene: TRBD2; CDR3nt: TGTGCCAGCAGCCCCGGGACTAGCGGGTGGCAGTTCTTC; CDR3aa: CASSPGTSGWQFF
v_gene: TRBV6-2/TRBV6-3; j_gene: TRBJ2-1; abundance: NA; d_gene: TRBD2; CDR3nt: TGTGCCAGCAGTACCGGGACTAGCGGCAGGAGGGAGCAGTTCTTC; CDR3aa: CASSTGTSGRREQFF
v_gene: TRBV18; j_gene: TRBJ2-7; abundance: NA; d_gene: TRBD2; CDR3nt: TGTGCCAGCTCACCGGTACTAGCGGGAGGGCCCTACGAGCAGTACTTC; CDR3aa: CASSPVLAGGPYEQYF
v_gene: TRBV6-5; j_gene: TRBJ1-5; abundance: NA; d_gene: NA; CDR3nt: TGTGCCAGCAGGAGGGAGGGGATAAGCAATCAGCCCCAGCATTTT; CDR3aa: CASRREGISNQPQHF
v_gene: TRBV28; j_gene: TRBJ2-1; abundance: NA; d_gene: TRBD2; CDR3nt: TGTGCCAGCACGAATAGCGGGAGCTCCTACAATGAGCAGTTCTTC; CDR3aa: CASTNSGSSYNEQFF
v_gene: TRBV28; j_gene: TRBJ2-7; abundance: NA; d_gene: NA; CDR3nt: TGTGCCAGCAGTTTAGGGAGTGGCTACGAGCAGTACTTC; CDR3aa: CASSLGSGYEQYF
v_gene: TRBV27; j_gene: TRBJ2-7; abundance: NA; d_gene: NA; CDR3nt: TGTGCCAGCAGTTTATGGCACAGGAGTCGAACCTACGAGCAGTACTTC; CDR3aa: CASSLWHRSRTYEQYF
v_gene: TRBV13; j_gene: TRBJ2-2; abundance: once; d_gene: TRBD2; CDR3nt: TGTGCCAGCAGCCGAGGGACTAGCGGGAGGGCCGGGGAGCTGTTTTTT; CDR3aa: CASSRGTSGRAGELFF
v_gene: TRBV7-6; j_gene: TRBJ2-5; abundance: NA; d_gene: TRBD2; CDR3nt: TGTGCCAGCAGCTTTTATTCCAGCGGGGGGGCGATAGGGGAGACCCAGTACTTC; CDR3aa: CASSFYSSGGAIGETQYF
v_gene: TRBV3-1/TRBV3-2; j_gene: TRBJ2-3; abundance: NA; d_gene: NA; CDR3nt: TGTGCCAGCAGGGGCGCAGATACGCAGTATTTT; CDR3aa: CASRGADTQYF
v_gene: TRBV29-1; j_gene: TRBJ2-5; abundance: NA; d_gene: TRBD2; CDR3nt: TGCAGCGAGTTAAGATTCCCGGGAAAAATTACCAAGACTAGCGGGAGCGGGGAGACCCAGTACTTC; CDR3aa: CSELRFPGKITKTSGSGETQYF
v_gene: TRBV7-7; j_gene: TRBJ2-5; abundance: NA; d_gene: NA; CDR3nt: TGTGCTAGCAGCTTAGACGGACAGACAGAGACCCAGTACTTC; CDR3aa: CASSLDGQTETQYF
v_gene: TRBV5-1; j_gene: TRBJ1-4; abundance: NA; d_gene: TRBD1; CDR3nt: TGCGCCAGCAGCTTGGGACAGGGCCTTAATGAAAAACTGTTTTTT; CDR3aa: CASSLGQGLNEKLFF
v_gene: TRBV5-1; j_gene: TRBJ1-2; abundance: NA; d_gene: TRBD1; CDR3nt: TGCGCCAGCAGCCTAGGACAGGATAACTATGGCTACACCTTC; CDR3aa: CASSLGQDNYGYTF
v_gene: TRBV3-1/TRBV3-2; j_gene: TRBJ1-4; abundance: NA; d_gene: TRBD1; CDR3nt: TGTGCCAGCAGCCAAGATGGGACAGGAGCTTTTGAAAAACTGTTTTTT; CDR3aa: CASSQDGTGAFEKLFF
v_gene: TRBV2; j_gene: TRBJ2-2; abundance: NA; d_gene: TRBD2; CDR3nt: TGTGCCAGCAGTGGACGGCTGGGACTAGCGATCACCGGGGAGCTGTTTTTT; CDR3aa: CASSGRLGLAITGELFF
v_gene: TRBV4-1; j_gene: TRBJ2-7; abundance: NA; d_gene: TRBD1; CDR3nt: TGCGCCAGCAGCCAAGATCAGACAGGGACCTACGAGCAGTACTTC; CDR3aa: CASSQDQTGTYEQYF
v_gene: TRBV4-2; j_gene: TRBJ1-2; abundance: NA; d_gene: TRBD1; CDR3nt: TGTGCCAGCAGCCAACCCGGGGGACAGGGGGTCTATGGCTACACCTTC; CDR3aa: CASSQPGGQGVYGYTF
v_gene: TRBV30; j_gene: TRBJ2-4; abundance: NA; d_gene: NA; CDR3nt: TGTGCCTGGGCCGGTCTGGCCAAAAACATTCAGTACTTC; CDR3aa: CAWAGLAKNIQYF
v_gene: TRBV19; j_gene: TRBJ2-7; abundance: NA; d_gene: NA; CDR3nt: TGTGCCAGTAGTATACAGGGCAGGAGCTCCTACGAGCAGTACTTC; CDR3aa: CASSIQGRSSYEQYF
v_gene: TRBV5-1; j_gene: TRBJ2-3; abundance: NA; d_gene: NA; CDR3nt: TGCGCCAGCAGCTTGGGCGGGGGCTTCGGCACAGATACGCAGTATTTT; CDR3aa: CASSLGGGFGTDTQYF
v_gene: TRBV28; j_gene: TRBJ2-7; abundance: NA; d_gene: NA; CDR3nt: TGTGCCAGCAGTTTAGGTACCTACTCCTACGAGCAGTACTTC; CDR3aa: CASSLGTYSYEQYF
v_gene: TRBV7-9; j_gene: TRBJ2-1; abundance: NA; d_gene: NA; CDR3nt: TGTGCCAGCAGCTTAGGAGGGCATGTTTACAATGAGCAGTTCTTC; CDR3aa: CASSLGGHVYNEQFF
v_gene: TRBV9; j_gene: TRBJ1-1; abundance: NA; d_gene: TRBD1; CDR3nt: TGTGCCAGCAGCGCTTTACAGGGGGCCAGCACTGAAGCTTTCTTT; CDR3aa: CASSALQGASTEAFF
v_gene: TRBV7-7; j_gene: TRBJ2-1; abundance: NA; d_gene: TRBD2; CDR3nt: TGTGCTAGCAGCTCCACTAGCGGGCCTGACAATGAGCAGTTCTTC; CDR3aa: CASSSTSGPDNEQFF
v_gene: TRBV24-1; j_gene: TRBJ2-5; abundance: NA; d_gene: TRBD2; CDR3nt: TGTGCCACGGCGGGGGAGAGAGAAGAGACCCAGTACTTC; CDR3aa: CATAGEREETQYF
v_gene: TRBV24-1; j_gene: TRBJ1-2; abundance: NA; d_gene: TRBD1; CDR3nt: TGTGCCACCAGTGACCGGACAGGACACTATGGCTACACCTTC; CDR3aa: CATSDRTGHYGYTF
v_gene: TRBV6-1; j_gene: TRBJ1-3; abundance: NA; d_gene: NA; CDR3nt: TGTGCCAGCAGTGAAGCCAGGGGAAGCTCTGGAAACACCATATATTTT; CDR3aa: CASSEARGSSGNTIYF
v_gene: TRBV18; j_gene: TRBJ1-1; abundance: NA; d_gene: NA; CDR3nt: TGTGCCAGCTCCAACAGGGCGGATAACACTGAAGCTTTCTTT; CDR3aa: CASSNRADNTEAFF
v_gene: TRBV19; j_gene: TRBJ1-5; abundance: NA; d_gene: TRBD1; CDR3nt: TGTGCCAGTAGCGACAGGGGACGCAATCAGCCCCAGCATTTT; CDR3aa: CASSDRGRNQPQHF
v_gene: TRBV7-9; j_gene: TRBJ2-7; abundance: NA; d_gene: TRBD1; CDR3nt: TGTGCCAGCAGCCCTACCGACAGGGCGAGCTACGAGCAGTACTTC; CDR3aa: CASSPTDRASYEQYF
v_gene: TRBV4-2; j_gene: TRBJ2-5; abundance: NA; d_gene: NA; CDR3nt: TGTGCCAGCAGCCAAGATATTGGGGGCGCAGAGACCCAGTACTTC; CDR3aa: CASSQDIGGAETQYF
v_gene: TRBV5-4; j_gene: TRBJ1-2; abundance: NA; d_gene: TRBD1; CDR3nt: TGTGCCAGCAGCGCGATTCCCAGGGGGCGCATGTACTATGGCTACACCTTC; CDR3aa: CASSAIPRGRMYYGYTF
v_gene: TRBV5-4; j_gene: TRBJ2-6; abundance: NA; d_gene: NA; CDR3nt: TGTGCCAGCAGCTTGGCCTACAATAGGGGGAGCGGGGCCAACGTCCTGACTTTC; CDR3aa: CASSLAYNRGSGANVLTF
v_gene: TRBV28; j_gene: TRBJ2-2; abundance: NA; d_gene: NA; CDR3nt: TGTGCCAGCAGTTCCCCCACGAACACCGGGGAGCTGTTTTTT; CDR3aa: CASSSPTNTGELFF
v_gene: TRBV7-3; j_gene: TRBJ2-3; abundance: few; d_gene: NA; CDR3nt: TGTGCCAGCAGCTTAAGGGGGCGGGAGAGGGGAGATACGCAGTATTTT; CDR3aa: CASSLRGRERGDTQYF
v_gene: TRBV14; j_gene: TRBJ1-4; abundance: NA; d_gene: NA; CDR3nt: TGTGCCAGCAGCCGCGGGGGGGTTGAAAAACTGTTTTTT; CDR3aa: CASSRGGVEKLFF
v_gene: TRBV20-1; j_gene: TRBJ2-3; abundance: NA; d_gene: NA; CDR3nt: TGCAGTGCTCTAACCCTAGATACGCAGTATTTT; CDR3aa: CSALTLDTQYF
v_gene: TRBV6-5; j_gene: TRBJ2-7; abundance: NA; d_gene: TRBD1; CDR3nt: TGTGCCAGCCGGACAGGGGGGCTTTACGAGCAGTACTTC; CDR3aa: CASRTGGLYEQYF
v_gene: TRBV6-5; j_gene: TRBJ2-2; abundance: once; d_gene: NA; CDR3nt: TGTGCCAGCAAGCTGGACTCTCTAAACACCGGGGAGCTGTTTTTT; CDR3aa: CASKLDSLNTGELFF
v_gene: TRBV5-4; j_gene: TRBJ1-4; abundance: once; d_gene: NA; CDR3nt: TGTGCCAGCAGCCAAACAGGGATCGAAAAACTGTTTTTT; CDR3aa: CASSQTGIEKLFF
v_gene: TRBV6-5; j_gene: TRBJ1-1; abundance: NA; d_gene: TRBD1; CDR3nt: TGTGCCAGCAGTTACCGGCCAGGGGGCCACACTGAAGCTTTCTTT; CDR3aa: CASSYRPGGHTEAFF
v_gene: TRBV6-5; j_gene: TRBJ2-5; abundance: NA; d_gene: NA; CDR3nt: TGTGCCAGCAGCCAAAGTCAGGGATCCCAAGAGACCCAGTACTTC; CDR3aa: CASSQSQGSQETQYF
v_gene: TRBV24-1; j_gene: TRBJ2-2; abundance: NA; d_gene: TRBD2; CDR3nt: TGTGCCACCAGTGTTCCCGGGGGGGCCTTGAACACCGGGGAGCTGTTTTTT; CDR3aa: CATSVPGGALNTGELFF